The rows below give T cell receptor beta chains drawn from one sample of a study of blood T cell repertoires in COVID-19. TCRdb keeps only in-frame clones here, not all; method: immunoSEQ multiplex PCR. The sample contains about 180,000 clones, 86% of which appear only once. Material: PBMCs or T cells enriched from blood (not recorded which). These receptors all come from a woman in her twenties or thirties who had recovered from COVID-19. The CDR3 runs from the conserved cysteine through the conserved F or W. D genes are given only for firm matches. For some rows the clone size is stated as once, few or many, or as a class when expanded; others skip it.

clone size,J gene,V gene,D gene,CDR3 protein,CDR3 DNA
NA,TRBJ2-3,TRBV5-5,NA,CASSPSVGRTDTQYF,TGTGCCAGCAGCCCCAGCGTGGGTCGGACAGATACGCAGTATTTT
NA,TRBJ2-1,TRBV28,NA,CASSFGGGMSYNEQFF,TGTGCCAGCAGTTTTGGTGGGGGGATGTCCTACAATGAGCAGTTCTTC
few,TRBJ1-4,TRBV14,TRBD1,CASSLRDRAIYGEKLFF,TGTGCCAGCAGCCTGAGGGACAGGGCGATTTACGGTGAAAAACTGTTTTTT
NA,TRBJ2-1,TRBV14,TRBD2,CASSPLAGASYNEQFF,TGTGCCAGCAGCCCTCTAGCGGGAGCATCCTACAATGAGCAGTTCTTC
once,TRBJ2-1,TRBV5-8,TRBD2,CASSALAGVQGSSYNEQFF,TGTGCCAGCAGCGCACTAGCGGGAGTTCAAGGGAGCTCCTACAATGAGCAGTTCTTC
few,TRBJ2-7,TRBV4-1,NA,CASSQEPGGYEQYF,TGCGCCAGCAGCCAAGAACCAGGAGGCTACGAGCAGTACTTC
once,TRBJ2-1,TRBV25-1,TRBD2,CASSVPLAGVGEQFF,TGTGCCAGCAGTGTCCCTCTCGCGGGAGTCGGTGAGCAGTTCTTC
NA,TRBJ2-2,TRBV6-6,NA,CASRRLPRDRNTGELFF,TGTGCCAGCAGACGACTCCCGCGGGACAGAAACACCGGGGAGCTGTTTTTT
NA,TRBJ2-3,TRBV6-4,NA,CASSEALGTDTQYF,TGTGCCAGCAGTGAGGCCCTGGGCACAGATACGCAGTATTTT
NA,TRBJ2-4,TRBV19,TRBD1,CASSADRFGGIQYF,TGTGCCAGTAGTGCGGACAGGTTCGGCGGCATTCAGTACTTC
NA,TRBJ2-3,TRBV13,TRBD2,CASSRGLAGTDTQYF,TGTGCCAGCAGCCGGGGACTAGCGGGGACAGATACGCAGTATTTT
NA,TRBJ1-2,TRBV19,NA,CASSMTEIGYYGYTF,TGTGCCAGTAGTATGACAGAAATAGGCTACTATGGCTACACCTTC
NA,TRBJ2-1,TRBV29-1,TRBD2,CSVEHEAGDEQFF,TGCAGCGTTGAACACGAGGCGGGGGATGAGCAGTTCTTC
NA,TRBJ1-3,TRBV25-1,NA,CASSSRRGSGNTIYF,TGTGCCAGCAGTTCACGTAGGGGCTCTGGAAACACCATATATTTT